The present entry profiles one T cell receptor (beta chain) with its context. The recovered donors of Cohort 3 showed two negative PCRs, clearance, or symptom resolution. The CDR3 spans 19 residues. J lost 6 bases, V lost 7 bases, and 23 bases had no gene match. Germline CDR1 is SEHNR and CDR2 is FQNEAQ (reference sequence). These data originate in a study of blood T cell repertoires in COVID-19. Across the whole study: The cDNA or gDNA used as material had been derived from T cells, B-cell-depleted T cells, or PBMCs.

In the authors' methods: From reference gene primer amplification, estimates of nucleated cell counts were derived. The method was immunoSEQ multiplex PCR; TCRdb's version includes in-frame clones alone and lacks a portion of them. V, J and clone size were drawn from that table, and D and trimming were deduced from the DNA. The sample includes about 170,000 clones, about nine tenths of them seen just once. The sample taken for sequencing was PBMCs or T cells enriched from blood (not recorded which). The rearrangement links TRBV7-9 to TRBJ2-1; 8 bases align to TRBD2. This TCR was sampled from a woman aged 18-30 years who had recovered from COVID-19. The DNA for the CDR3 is TGTGCCAGCAACCGGGGGGGACTAGTGGGAGGTGCGGGTATCAATGAGCAGTTCTTC. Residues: CASNRGGLVGGAGINEQFF.